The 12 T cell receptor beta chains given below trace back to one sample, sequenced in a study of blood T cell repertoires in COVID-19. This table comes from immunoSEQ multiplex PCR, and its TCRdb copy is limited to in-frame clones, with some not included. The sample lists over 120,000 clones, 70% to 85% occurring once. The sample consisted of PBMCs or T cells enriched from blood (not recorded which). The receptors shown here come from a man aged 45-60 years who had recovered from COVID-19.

The DNA of the CDR3 is TGTGCCAGCACCCTGGACAGGCGCGAGCCCCAGCATTTT. Translation: CASTLDRREPQHF. This chain links TRBV12-3 or TRBV12-4 with TRBJ1-5; TRBD1 agrees at 7 bases. V lost 7 bases and J lost 8; bases outside the gene matches: 8. There are 13 residues in the CDR3.

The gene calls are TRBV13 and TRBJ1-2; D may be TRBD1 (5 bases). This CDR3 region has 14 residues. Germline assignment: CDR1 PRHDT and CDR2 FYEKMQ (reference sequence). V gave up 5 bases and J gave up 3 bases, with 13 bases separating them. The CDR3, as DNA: TGTGCCAGCAGCCCCGAGGGACTCGACTATGGCTACACCTTC. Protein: CASSPEGLDYGYTF.

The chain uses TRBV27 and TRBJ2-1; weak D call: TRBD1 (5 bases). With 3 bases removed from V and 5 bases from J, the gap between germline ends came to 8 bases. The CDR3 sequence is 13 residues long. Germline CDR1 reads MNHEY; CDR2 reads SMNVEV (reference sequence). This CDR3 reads CASSFKGNNEQFF. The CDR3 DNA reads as TGTGCCAGCAGTTTTAAGGGGAACAATGAGCAGTTCTTC.

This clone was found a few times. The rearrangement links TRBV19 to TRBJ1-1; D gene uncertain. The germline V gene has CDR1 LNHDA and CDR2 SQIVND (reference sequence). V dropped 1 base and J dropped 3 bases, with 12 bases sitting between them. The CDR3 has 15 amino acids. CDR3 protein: CASSIGAFDDTEAFF. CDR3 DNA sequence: TGTGCCAGTAGTATAGGAGCGTTCGATGACACTGAAGCTTTCTTT.

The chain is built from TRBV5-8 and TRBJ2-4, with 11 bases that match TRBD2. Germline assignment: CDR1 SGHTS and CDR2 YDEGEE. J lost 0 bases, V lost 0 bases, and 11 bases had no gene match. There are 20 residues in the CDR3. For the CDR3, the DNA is TGTGCCAGCAGCTTGGAGTGGCTAGCGGGGGGCCGATTAGCCAAAAACATTCAGTACTTC. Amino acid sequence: CASSLEWLAGGRLAKNIQYF.

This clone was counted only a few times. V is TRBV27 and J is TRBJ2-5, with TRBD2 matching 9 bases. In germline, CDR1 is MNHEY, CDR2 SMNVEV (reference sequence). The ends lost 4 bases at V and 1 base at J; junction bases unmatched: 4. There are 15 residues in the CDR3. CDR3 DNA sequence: TGTGCCAGCAGTTCCTGGCGGGGGGGCCAAGAGACCCAGTACTTC. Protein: CASSSWRGGQETQYF.

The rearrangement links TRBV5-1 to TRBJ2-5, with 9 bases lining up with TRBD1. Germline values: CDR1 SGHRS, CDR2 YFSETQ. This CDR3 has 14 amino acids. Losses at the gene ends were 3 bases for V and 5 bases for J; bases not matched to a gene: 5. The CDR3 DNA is TGCGCCAGCAGCTCGGGACAGGGAGTCGAGACCCAGTACTTC. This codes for CASSSGQGVETQYF.

CDR3 protein: CASSYPGNTEAFF. The DNA of the CDR3 is TGTGCCAGCAGTTACCCAGGGAACACTGAAGCTTTCTTT. The chain combines TRBV6-5 with TRBJ1-1; no clear D gene. The CDR3 is 13 amino acids. Germline CDR1 is MNHEY and CDR2 is SVGAGI. The V end was cut by 2 bases, the J end by 1 base, with 5 bases between.

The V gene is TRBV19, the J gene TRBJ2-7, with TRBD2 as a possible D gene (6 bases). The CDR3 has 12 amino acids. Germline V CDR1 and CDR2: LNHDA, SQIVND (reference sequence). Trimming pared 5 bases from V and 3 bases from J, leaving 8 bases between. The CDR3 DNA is TGTGCCAGTAGTGTCGGGGGCTACGAGCAGTACTTC. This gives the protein CASSVGGYEQYF.

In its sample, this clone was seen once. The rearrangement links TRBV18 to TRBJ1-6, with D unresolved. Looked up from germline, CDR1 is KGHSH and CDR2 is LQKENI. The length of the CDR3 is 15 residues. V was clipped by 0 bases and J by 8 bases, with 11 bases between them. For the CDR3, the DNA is TGTGCCAGCTCACCACCGGGCAGGTCTGATTCACCCCTCCACTTT. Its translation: CASSPPGRSDSPLHF.

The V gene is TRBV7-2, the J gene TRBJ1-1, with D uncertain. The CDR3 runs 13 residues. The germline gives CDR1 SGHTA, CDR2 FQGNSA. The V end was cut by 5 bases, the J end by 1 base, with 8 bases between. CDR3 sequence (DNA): TGTGCCAGCAGCCCAAATAGGAACACTGAAGCTTTCTTT. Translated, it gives CASSPNRNTEAFF.

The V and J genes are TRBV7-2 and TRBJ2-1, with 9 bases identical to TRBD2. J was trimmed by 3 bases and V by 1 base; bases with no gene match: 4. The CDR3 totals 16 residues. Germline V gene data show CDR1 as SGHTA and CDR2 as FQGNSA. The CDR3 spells CASSLVAGGLYNEQFF. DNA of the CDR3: TGTGCCAGCAGCTTAGTTGCGGGGGGGCTCTACAATGAGCAGTTCTTC.